This TCR beta chain was retrieved from a study of OX40 agonist ivuxolimab in advanced cancers. Study-wide background: Every 2 weeks, ivuxolimab was infused into the patients intravenously at between 0.01 and 10 mg/kg.

Method: immunoSEQ multiplex PCR; TCRdb's copy keeps in-frame clones and lacks some. This sample has 40,000 or so clones; 84% occur once, and the top ten carry 15%. The length of the CDR3 is 14 residues. The germline V gene encodes CDR1 MGHDK and CDR2 SYGVNS. V lost 8 bases, J lost 1 base, and 12 bases lay in between. The specimen was CD4+ or CD8+ T cells sorted from blood, collected in a trial of the OX40 agonist ivuxolimab. The TCR comes from an adult with an advanced solid tumor such as melanoma, head and neck, liver or kidney cancer. This chain joins TRBV25-1 and TRBJ2-1; perhaps TRBD1 as D (6 bases). The CDR3 coding sequence is TGTGCCAGCCGATCCGGGACATCCTACAATGAGCAGTTCTTC. Residues: CASRSGTSYNEQFF.